This T cell receptor (beta chain) was identified during a study of beta chain features in type 1 diabetes. General study points: Moderate yet significant TCRB CDR3 shortening was seen in Type 1 diabetes patients in all four CD4+ subsets. Insertions were fewer and deletions more numerous at VDJ junctions in type 1 diabetes patients.

Comment on this clone: The antigen is unknown.

The whole isolated RNA underwent reverse transcription, so sequencing captured expressed TCRB transcripts. Clones were sequenced by immunoSEQ multiplex PCR, and TCRdb holds only the in-frame ones, with some missing. The sample consists of fewer than 450,000 clones, approximately 13% of them appearing once. Germline V gene lookup returns CDR1 SGHDN and CDR2 FVKESK. V lost 1 base to trimming and J lost 6 bases, with 15 bases between them. The CDR3 is made up of 15 amino acids. Sequences were obtained from naive CD4+ T cells from blood. This TCR derives from a woman aged 18-29 years with type 1 diabetes. The chain has TRBV14 and TRBJ1-1; D not resolved. CDR3 bases: TGTGCCAGCAGCCAAGCCCCGGCGGTTCGCGCTGAAGCTTTCTTT. It is translated as CASSQAPAVRAEAFF.